This T cell receptor (beta chain) was retrieved from a study of blood T cell repertoires in COVID-19. Study background: Researchers got acute and convalescent COVID-19 samples from the United States, Italy and Spain. PBMCs, B-cell-depleted T cells, or T cells provided the cDNA or gDNA that made up the material.

This clone is a singleton in its sample. As originally analysed: Estimation of nucleated cell counts was performed using reference gene primer amplification. TCRdb keeps only in-frame clones here, not all; method: immunoSEQ multiplex PCR. V, J and clone size are taken as reported in that table, and D and trimming were inferred from the DNA itself. The sample lists about 110,000 clones; roughly 87% were seen once. The clonotype originates from a human donor in a cohort sampled during active COVID-19. Sequences were obtained from peripheral blood.

This CDR3 is CASSLGGLAGGSYEQYF. The CDR3, as DNA: TGTGCCAGCAGCTTAGGGGGACTAGCGGGAGGTTCCTACGAGCAGTACTTC. The chain couples TRBV7-8 to TRBJ2-7; 15 bases line up with TRBD2. CDR1 and CDR2 (germline): SGHVS, FQNEAQ. V was clipped by 1 base and J by 1 base; unmatched bases: 2. CDR3 length equals 17 residues. The full variable domain, rest sourced from reference TRBV7-8 and TRBJ2-7, is GAGVSQSPRYKVAKRGQDVALRCDPISGHVSLFWYQQALGQGPEFLTYFQNEAQLDKSGLPSDRFFAERPEGSVSTLKIQRTQQEDSAVYLCASSLGGLAGGSYEQYFGPGTRLTVT.